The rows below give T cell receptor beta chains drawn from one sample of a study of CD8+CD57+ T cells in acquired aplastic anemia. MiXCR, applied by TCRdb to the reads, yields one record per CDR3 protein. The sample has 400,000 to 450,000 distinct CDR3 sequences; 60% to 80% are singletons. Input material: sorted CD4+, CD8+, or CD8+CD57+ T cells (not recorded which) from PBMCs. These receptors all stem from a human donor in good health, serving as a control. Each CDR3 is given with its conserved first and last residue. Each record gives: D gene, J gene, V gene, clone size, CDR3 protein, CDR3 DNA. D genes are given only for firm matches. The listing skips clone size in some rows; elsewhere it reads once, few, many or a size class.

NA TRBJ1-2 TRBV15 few CATSINVGSPSYCHTF TGTGCCACCAGCATTAATGTAGGCAGCCCCAGCTATTGCCACACCTTC
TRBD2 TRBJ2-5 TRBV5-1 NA CASTFGAGREETQYF TGTGCTAGCACCTTCGGCGCGGGGAGGGAAGAGACCCAGTACTTC
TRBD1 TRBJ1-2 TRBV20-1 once CSRDSLSYGYTF TGCAGCAGGGACAGTCTATCCTATGGCTACACCTTC
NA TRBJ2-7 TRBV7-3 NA CASSFNGGIYEQYF TGTGCCAGCAGCTTTAACGGGGGAATATACGAGCAGTACTTC
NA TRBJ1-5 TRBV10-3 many CAISAGLANQPQHF TGTGCCATCAGTGCGGGACTGGCAAATCAGCCCCAGCATTTT
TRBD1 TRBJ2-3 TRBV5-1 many CASSLSGGTDTQYF TGCGCCAGCAGCTTGTCAGGGGGAACAGATACGCAGTATTTT
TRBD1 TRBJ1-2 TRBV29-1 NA CSARQGRGYTF TGCAGCGCCCGACAGGGAAGGGGCTACACCTTC
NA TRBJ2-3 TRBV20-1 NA CSARDRVSSSTDTQYF TGCAGTGCTAGAGATCGGGTCAGCTCTAGCACAGATACGCAGTATTTT
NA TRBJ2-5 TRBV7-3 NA CASSLTHVETKYF TGTGCCAGCAGCTTAACCCATGTGGAGACCAAGTACTTC
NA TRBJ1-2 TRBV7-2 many CASSLSTDYGYTF TGTGCCAGCAGCCTATCAACCGACTATGGCTACACCTTC
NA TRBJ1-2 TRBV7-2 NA CASSLAPGETQIGF TGTGCCAGCAGCTTAGCCCCGGGAGAGACCCAGATCGGATTC
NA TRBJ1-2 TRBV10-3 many CAIRPDRGDYGYTF TGTGCCATCAGACCAGACCGGGGAGACTATGGCTACACCTTC
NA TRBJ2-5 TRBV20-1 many CSASSIRNPVETQYF TGCAGTGCTAGCTCCATCCGGAATCCCGTGGAGACCCAGTACTTC
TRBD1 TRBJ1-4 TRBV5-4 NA CATRVRGANEKLFF TGTGCCACCCGGGTCAGGGGGGCTAATGAAAAACTGTTTTTT
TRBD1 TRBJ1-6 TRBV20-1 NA CSASPEGKDRSPLHF TGCAGTGCTAGTCCGGAGGGGAAGGACAGGTCACCCCTCCACTTT
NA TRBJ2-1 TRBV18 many CASSPRDNEQFF TGTGCCAGCTCACCACGGGACAATGAGCAGTTCTTC
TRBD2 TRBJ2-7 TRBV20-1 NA CSAGRVGVDYDEQYF TGCAGTGCGGGGAGGGTGGGGGTCGATTATGACGAGCAGTACTTC
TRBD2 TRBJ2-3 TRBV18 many CASSTSGDTDTQYF TGTGCCAGCTCCACTAGCGGGGACACAGATACGCAGTATTTT
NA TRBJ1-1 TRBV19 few CASNSGNTEAFF TGTGCCAGTAATAGCGGCAACACTGAAGCTTTCTTT
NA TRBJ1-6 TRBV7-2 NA CASSSGPWLGGGLHF TGTGCCAGCAGCTCTGGGCCCTGGTTGGGGGGGGGCCTCCACTTT
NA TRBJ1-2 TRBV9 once CASSPDRAGKRVYGYTF TGTGCCAGCAGCCCAGATCGGGCTGGCAAAAGGGTCTATGGCTACACCTTC
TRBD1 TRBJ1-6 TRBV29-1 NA CSAATGGSSPLHF TGCAGCGCCGCGACAGGGGGAAGTTCACCCCTCCACTTT
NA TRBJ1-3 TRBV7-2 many CASSMTPGQGGNTIYF TGTGCCAGCAGCATGACCCCGGGACAAGGTGGAAACACCATATATTTT
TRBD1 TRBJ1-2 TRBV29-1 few CSVEFGTGGAGDGYTF TGCAGCGTAGAATTTGGTACAGGGGGCGCCGGGGATGGCTACACCTTC
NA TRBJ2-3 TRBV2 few CASSYTGVSTDTQYF TGTGCCAGCAGTTACACCGGGGTGAGCACAGATACGCAGTATTTT
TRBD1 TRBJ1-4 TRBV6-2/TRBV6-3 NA CASRTLGQAGEKLFF TGTGCCAGCAGGACCCTCGGACAGGCGGGTGAAAAACTGTTTTTT
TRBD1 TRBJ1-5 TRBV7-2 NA CASSSQGGDQTQHF TGTGCTAGCAGCTCCCAGGGGGGGGATCAGACCCAGCATTTT
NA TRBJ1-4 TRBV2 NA CASRSSGPNEKLFF TGTGCCAGCCGCAGTTCGGGGCCAAATGAAAAACTGTTTTTT
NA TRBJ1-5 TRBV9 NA CASSVQRGDEGQHF TGTGCCAGCAGCGTACAAAGAGGCGATGAGGGCCAGCATTTT
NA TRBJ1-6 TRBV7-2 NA CASSPEYSPHHF TGTGCCAGCAGCCCGGAGTATTCGCCCCACCACTTT
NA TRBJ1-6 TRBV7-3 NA CASSIWPRNAEAFHF TGTGCCAGCAGCATATGGCCTCGTAACGCTGAAGCTTTCCACTTT